The 15 T cell receptor beta chains below all came from one sample that was sequenced in a study of PD-L1 blockade in urothelial cancer (TCRdb year 2017). Receptor amplification or capture employed the immunoSEQ multiplex PCR assay. The source is immuneACCESS, and TCRdb retained only in-frame sequences with V and J called. Part of the clones is not carried over; for the studies checked, unresolved V genes explain less than half of this, and the remainder is unexplained. The sample records around 80,000 clones, about nine tenths of which are singletons. The ten largest clonotypes hold 5% to 7% of the sample. This specimen consisted of PBMCs, obtained around atezolizumab (anti-PD-L1) treatment. The receptors were sampled from a woman aged 70-85 years with urothelial cancer.

V usage is TRBV30 and J usage is TRBJ2-7; D might be TRBD1 (5 bases). V lost 5 bases to trimming and J lost 2 bases, with 7 bases between them. CDR1 is GTSNPN and CDR2 is SVGIG in the germline V gene (reference sequence). The CDR3 is 11 amino acids. The CDR3 nucleotides are TGTGCCTGGGGACAACCCTACGAGCAGTACTTC. Its translation is CAWGQPYEQYF.

The chain combines TRBV5-1 with TRBJ2-5; 9 bases map to TRBD1. Germline V CDR1 and CDR2: SGHRS, YFSETQ. The V and J ends lost 0 bases and 5 bases, in that order; junction bases with no gene match: 8. There are 16 residues in the CDR3. CDR3 coding DNA: TGCGCCAGCAGCTTGGCCCGGGACAGGGTAATGGAGACCCAGTACTTC. The encoded protein is CASSLARDRVMETQYF.

The chain is built from TRBV6-5 and TRBJ1-1; no clear D. CDR1 is MNHEY and CDR2 is SVGAGI in the germline V gene. The germline V and J ends were trimmed by 5 bases and 2 bases, with 9 bases remaining between them. This CDR3 region has 13 residues. The CDR3 sequence is CASSHDTNTEAFF. The CDR3 bases are TGTGCCAGCAGTCACGACACAAACACTGAAGCTTTCTTT.

The chain employs TRBV15 and TRBJ1-2, with TRBD1 identical over 7 bases. Germline CDR1 and CDR2: LNHNV and YYDKDF (reference sequence). Germline trimming cut 5 bases from V and 4 bases from J; bases unmatched to any gene: 10. The CDR3 runs to 15 residues. The CDR3 protein is CATSSRGGAGYGYTF. The CDR3 DNA reads TGTGCCACCAGCTCGCGAGGGGGCGCGGGCTATGGCTACACCTTC.

V gene TRBV6-1 combines with J gene TRBJ1-2; 8 bases map to TRBD1. This CDR3 has 17 amino acids. Losses at the gene ends were 3 bases for V and 2 bases for J; bases not matched to a gene: 11. Germline V lookup: CDR1 MNHNS, CDR2 SASEGT. The DNA of the CDR3 is TGTGCCAGCAGTGACCGGGACAGGCAGGCACGGAACTATGGCTACACCTTC. It yields the protein CASSDRDRQARNYGYTF.

J is TRBJ2-5 and V is TRBV29-1, with 12 bases aligning to TRBD1. CDR3 length: 12 residues. Unmatched junction bases numbered 1, after V lost 7 bases and J lost 4 bases. The germline CDR1 and CDR2 sequences are SQVTM and ANQGSEA. The CDR3 nucleotides read TGCAGCGCGGGACAGGGGGCAGAGACCCAGTACTTC. The encoded protein is CSAGQGAETQYF.

The rearrangement links TRBV28 to TRBJ2-7, with a tentative D call TRBD1 (6 bases). The CDR3 is 15 residues long. Trimming stripped 2 bases from V and 4 bases from J, with 15 bases between. Germline V gene data show CDR1 as MDHEN and CDR2 as SYDVKM. The CDR3 region is CASSLIRHREYEQYF. The CDR3 DNA sequence: TGTGCCAGCAGTTTAATTCGTCACAGGGAATACGAGCAGTACTTC.

The chain employs TRBV28 and TRBJ2-3; 8 bases map to TRBD1. The CDR3 runs 16 residues. V was pared by 3 bases and J by 1 base, with 6 bases of the junction left unmatched. Germline V gene sequence: CDR1 MDHEN, CDR2 SYDVKM. CDR3: CASSFMTGVGTDTQYF. The CDR3 DNA sequence: TGTGCCAGCAGTTTCATGACAGGGGTCGGCACAGATACGCAGTATTTT.

The chain uses TRBV2 and TRBJ2-5; possibly TRBD1 for D (5 bases). The CDR3 has 13 residues. CDR1 and CDR2 from the germline V gene are SNHLY and FYNNEI. The V end was cut by 4 bases, the J end by 7 bases, with 13 bases between. In nucleotides, the CDR3 is TGTGCCAGCAGTGTACGGTCAAGGGGGACCCAGTACTTC. Amino acid sequence: CASSVRSRGTQYF.

The chain carries TRBV7-9 and TRBJ2-3; 9 nucleotides line up with TRBD1. The CDR3 loop spans 16 amino acids. The V and J ends lost 5 bases and 5 bases, in that order; junction bases with no gene match: 11. Germline-derived CDR1 and CDR2 are SEHNR and FQNEAQ (reference sequence). This chain's CDR3 is CASSPMTGGSGDTQYF. DNA of the CDR3: TGTGCCAGCAGCCCGATGACAGGGGGTTCGGGAGATACGCAGTATTTT.

The genes are TRBV5-1 and TRBJ1-3; D is unclear. This CDR3 is 14 amino acids long. Germline values: CDR1 SGHRS, CDR2 YFSETQ. Trimming removed 0 bases at V and 9 bases at J, with 13 bases between. The CDR3 reads CASSLAGRESTIYF. The CDR3 DNA reads TGCGCCAGCAGCTTGGCCGGGCGGGAAAGCACCATATATTTT.

The V gene is TRBV27, the J gene TRBJ2-4; no reliable D call. There are 10 residues in the CDR3. Germline CDR1 and CDR2: MNHEY and SMNVEV (reference sequence). V was pared by 3 bases and J by 15 bases, with 9 bases between. CDR3 sequence: CASSFQCWYF. CDR3 DNA sequence: TGTGCCAGCAGTTTTCAGTGTTGGTACTTC.

The chain combines TRBV2 with TRBJ2-1, with 14 bases identical to TRBD2. Germline lookup yields CDR1 SNHLY and CDR2 FYNNEI. The CDR3 sequence is 20 residues long. Trimming took 0 bases from V and 5 from J; bases not matched to a gene: 12. This chain's CDR3 is CASSEAGPGLAGVLDNEQFF. The CDR3 DNA reads as TGTGCCAGCAGTGAAGCCGGACCGGGACTAGCGGGAGTGTTGGACAATGAGCAGTTCTTC.

V usage is TRBV5-1 and J usage is TRBJ2-3; 7 nucleotides align to TRBD1. Trimming removed 6 bases from V and 4 bases from J; junction bases left unmatched: 2. The germline gives CDR1 SGHRS, CDR2 YFSETQ. The CDR3 loop spans 12 amino acids. The CDR3 loop reads CASKQGADTQYF. CDR3 DNA sequence: TGCGCCAGCAAGCAGGGGGCAGATACGCAGTATTTT.

The J gene is TRBJ2-3, the V gene TRBV4-3; 9 positions agree with TRBD2. With V trimmed by 4 bases and J by 3 bases, 11 bases remained unmatched. The CDR3 runs 17 residues. The germline gives CDR1 LGHNA, CDR2 YSLEER. This CDR3 is CASSPHMGAGGTDTQYF. The DNA for the CDR3 is TGCGCCAGCAGCCCCCATATGGGAGCGGGGGGTACAGATACGCAGTATTTT.